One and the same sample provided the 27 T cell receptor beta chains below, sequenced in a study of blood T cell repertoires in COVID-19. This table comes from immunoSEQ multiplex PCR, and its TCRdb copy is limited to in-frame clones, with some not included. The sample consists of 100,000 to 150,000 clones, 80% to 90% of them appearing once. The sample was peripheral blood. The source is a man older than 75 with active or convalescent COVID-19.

CDR3 in amino acids: CSVEGGVRTDTQYF. The CDR3 DNA reads TGCAGCGTTGAAGGGGGGGTGCGCACAGATACGCAGTATTTT. The rearrangement joins TRBV29-1 to TRBJ2-3; tentative D call: TRBD2 (6 bases). CDR1 and CDR2 from the germline V gene are SQVTM and ANQGSEA. Deletions cut 1 base from V and 1 base from J, with 9 bases between. The CDR3 covers 14 residues.

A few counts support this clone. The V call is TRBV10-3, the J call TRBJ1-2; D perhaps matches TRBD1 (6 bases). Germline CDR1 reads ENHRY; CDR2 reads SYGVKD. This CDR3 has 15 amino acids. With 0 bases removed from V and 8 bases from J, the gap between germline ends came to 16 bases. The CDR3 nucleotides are TGTGCCATCAGTGAGTCACAGGGATCCCTGGGGGGCTACACCTTC. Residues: CAISESQGSLGGYTF.

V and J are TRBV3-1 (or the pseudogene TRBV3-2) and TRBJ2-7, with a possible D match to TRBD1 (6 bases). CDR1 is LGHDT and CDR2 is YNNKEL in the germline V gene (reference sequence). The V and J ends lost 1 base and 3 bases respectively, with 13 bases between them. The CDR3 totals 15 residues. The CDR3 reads CASSQAGAGNYEQYF. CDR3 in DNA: TGTGCCAGCAGCCAAGCAGGGGCCGGGAACTACGAGCAGTACTTC.

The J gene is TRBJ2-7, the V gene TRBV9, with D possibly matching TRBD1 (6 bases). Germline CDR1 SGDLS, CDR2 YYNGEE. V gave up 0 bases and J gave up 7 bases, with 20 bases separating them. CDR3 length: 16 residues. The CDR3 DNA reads TGTGCCAGCAGCGTAGCAGGGGACGCAAATTACGAGGAGCAGTACTTC. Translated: CASSVAGDANYEEQYF. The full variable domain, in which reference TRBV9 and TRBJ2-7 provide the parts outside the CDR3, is DSGVTQTPKHLITATGQRVTLRCSPRSGDLSVYWYQQSLDQGLQFLIQYYNGEERAKGNILERFSAQQFPDLHSELNLSSLELGDSALYFCASSVAGDANYEEQYFGPGTRLTVT.

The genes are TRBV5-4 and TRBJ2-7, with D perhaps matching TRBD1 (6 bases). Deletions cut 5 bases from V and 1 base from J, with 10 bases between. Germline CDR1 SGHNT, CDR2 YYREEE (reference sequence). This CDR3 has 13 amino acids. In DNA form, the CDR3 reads TGTGCCAGCAGTCACGGACAGTCCTACGAGCAGTACTTC. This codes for CASSHGQSYEQYF.

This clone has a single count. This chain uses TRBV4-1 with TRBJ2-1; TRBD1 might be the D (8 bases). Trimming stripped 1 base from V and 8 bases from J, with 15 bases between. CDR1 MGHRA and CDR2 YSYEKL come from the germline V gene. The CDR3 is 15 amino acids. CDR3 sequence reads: CASSQGQGREDEQFF. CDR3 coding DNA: TGCGCCAGCAGCCAAGGACAGGGGAGGGAGGATGAGCAGTTCTTC.

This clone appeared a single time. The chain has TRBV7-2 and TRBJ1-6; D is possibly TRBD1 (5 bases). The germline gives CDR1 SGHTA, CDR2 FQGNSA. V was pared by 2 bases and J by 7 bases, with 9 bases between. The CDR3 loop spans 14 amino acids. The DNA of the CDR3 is TGTGCCAGCAGCTTACGGGGGACCAATTCACCCCTCCACTTT. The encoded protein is CASSLRGTNSPLHF.

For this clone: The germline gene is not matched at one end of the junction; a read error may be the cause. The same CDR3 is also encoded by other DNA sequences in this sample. The CDR3 DNA sequence: TGCGCCAGCAGCCCGACAGGTTCTCAAGAGACACAGTACTTC. Amino acids: CASSPTGSQETQYF. The chain links TRBV5-1 to TRBJ2-5; D perhaps matches TRBD1 (6 bases). Germline V gene sequence: CDR1 SGHRS, CDR2 YFSETQ. The CDR3 loop spans 14 amino acids.

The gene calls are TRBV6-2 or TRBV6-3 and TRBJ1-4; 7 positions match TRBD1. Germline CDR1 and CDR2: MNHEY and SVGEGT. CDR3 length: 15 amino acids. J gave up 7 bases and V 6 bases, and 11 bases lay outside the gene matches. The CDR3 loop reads CASSQNRGLLEKLFF. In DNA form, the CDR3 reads TGTGCCAGCAGCCAGAACAGGGGATTGCTTGAAAAACTGTTTTTT.

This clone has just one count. Written as DNA, the CDR3 is TGTGCCAGCAGCCGAGGGGGGGAGCGAGAAAAACTGTTTTTT. Its protein is CASSRGGEREKLFF. V usage is TRBV9 and J usage is TRBJ1-4; possible D gene TRBD1, 6 bases. The V gene lost 4 bases and the J gene lost 8 bases, with 15 bases spanning the gap. Germline CDR1 SGDLS, CDR2 YYNGEE. The CDR3 spans 14 residues.

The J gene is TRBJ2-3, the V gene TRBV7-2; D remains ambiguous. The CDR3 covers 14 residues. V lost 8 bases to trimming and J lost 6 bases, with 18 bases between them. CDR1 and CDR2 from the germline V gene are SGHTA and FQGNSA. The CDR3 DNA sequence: TGTGCCAGCGGCGATGCAGGCCCCACCGATACGCAGTATTTT. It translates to CASGDAGPTDTQYF.

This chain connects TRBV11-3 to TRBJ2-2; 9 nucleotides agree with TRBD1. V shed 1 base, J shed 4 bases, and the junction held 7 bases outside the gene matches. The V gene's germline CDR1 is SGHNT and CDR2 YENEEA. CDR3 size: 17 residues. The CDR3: CASSLGPTGGITGELFF. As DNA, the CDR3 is TGTGCCAGCAGCTTAGGTCCCACAGGGGGCATCACCGGGGAGCTGTTTTTT.

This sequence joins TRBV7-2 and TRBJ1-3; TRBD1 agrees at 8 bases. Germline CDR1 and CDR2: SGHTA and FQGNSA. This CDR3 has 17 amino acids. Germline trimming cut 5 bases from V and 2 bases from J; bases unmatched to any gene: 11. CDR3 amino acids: CASSVPALQGAGNTIYF. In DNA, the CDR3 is TGTGCCAGCAGCGTGCCGGCCCTACAGGGGGCTGGAAACACCATATATTTT. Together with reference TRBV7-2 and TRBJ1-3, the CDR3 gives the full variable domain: GAGVSQSPSNKVTEKGKDVELRCDPISGHTALYWYRQSLGQGLEFLIYFQGNSAPDKSGLPSDRFSAERTGGSVSTLTIQRTQQEDSAVYLCASSVPALQGAGNTIYFGEGSWLTVV.

The CDR3 spells CASSKQEGPGYNEQFF. The CDR3 nucleotides are TGTGCCAGCAGCAAGCAGGAGGGACCGGGCTACAATGAGCAGTTCTTC. This rearrangement joins TRBV7-6 to TRBJ2-1; TRBD2 might be the D (6 bases). Germline V gene lookup returns CDR1 SGHVS and CDR2 FNYEAQ. V was trimmed by 5 bases and J by 3 bases, leaving 17 bases between them. The length of the CDR3 is 16 residues.

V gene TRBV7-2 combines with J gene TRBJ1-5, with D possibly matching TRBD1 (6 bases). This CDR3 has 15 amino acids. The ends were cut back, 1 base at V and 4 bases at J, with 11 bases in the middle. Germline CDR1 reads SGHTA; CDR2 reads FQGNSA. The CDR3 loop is CASSLVGTQNQPQHF. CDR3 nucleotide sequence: TGTGCCAGCAGCTTAGTAGGGACACAGAATCAGCCCCAGCATTTT.

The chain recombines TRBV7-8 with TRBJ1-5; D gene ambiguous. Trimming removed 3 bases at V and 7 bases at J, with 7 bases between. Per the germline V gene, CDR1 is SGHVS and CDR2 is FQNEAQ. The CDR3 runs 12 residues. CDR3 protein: CASSFEGQPQHF. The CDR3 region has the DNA TGTGCCAGCAGCTTCGAGGGACAGCCCCAGCATTTT.

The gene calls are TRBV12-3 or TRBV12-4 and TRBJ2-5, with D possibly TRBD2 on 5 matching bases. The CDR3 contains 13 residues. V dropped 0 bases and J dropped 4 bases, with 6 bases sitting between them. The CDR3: CASSLAAGETQYF. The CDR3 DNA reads TGTGCCAGCAGTTTAGCGGCGGGAGAGACCCAGTACTTC.

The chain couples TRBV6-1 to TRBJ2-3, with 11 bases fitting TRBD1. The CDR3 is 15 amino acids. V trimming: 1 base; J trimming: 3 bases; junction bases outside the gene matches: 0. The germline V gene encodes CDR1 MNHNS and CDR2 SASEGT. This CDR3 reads CASSEGDRGTDTQYF. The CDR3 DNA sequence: TGTGCCAGCAGTGAAGGGGACAGGGGGACAGATACGCAGTATTTT.

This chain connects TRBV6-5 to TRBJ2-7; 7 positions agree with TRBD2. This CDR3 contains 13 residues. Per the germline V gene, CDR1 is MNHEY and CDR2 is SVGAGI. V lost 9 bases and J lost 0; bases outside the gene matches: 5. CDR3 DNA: TGTGCCAGTATCCGGGAGGCCTCCTACGAGCAGTACTTC. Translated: CASIREASYEQYF.

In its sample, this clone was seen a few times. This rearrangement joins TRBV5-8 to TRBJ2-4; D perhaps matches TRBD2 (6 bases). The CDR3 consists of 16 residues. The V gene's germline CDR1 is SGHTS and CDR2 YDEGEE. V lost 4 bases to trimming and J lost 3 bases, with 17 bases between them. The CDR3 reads CASSQGLFTSKNIQYF. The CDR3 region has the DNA TGTGCCAGCAGCCAGGGACTGTTTACGAGCAAAAACATTCAGTACTTC.

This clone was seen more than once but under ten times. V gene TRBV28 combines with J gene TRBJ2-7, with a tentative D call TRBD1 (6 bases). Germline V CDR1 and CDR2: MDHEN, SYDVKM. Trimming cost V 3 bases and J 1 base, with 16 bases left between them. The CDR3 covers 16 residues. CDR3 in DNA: TGTGCCAGCAGTTTTGTTGTGGGACACTGGTCCTACGAGCAGTACTTC. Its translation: CASSFVVGHWSYEQYF.

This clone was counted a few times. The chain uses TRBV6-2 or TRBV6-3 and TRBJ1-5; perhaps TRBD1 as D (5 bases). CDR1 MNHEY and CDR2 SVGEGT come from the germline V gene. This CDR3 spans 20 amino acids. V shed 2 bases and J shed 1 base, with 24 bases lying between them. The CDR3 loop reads CASSYDKETVSSWSNQPQHF. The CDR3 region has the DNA TGTGCCAGCAGTTACGATAAGGAGACAGTGAGCTCTTGGAGCAATCAGCCCCAGCATTTT.

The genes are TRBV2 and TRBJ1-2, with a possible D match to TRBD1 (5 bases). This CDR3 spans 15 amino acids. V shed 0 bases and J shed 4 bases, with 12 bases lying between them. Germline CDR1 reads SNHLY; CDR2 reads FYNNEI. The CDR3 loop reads CASSEAPGGGYGYTF. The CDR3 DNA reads TGTGCCAGCAGTGAAGCGCCCGGGGGGGGCTATGGCTACACCTTC.

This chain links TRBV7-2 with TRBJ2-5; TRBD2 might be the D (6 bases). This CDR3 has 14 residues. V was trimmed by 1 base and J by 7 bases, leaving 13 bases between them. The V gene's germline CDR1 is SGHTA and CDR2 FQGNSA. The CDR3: CASSLVRGTSTQYF. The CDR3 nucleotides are TGTGCCAGCAGCTTAGTACGGGGGACCTCGACCCAGTACTTC. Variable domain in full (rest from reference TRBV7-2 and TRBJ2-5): GAGVSQSPSNKVTEKGKDVELRCDPISGHTALYWYRQSLGQGLEFLIYFQGNSAPDKSGLPSDRFSAERTGGSVSTLTIQRTQQEDSAVYLCASSLVRGTSTQYFGPGTRLLVL.

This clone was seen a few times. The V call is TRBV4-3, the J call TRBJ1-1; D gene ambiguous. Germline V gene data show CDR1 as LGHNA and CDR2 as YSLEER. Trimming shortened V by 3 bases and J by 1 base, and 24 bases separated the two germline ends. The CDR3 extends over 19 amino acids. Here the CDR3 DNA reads TGCGCCAGCAGCCAGGATTTTTCTGGCGGACTCACAAGGAACACTGAAGCTTTCTTT. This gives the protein CASSQDFSGGLTRNTEAFF.

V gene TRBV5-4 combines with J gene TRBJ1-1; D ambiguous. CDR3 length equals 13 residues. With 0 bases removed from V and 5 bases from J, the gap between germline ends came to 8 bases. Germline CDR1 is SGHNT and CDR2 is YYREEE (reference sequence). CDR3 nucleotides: TGTGCCAGCAGCTTGGCGGTTGAAACTGAAGCTTTCTTT. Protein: CASSLAVETEAFF.

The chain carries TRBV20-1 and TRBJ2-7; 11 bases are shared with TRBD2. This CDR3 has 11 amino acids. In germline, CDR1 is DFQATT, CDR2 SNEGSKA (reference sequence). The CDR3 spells CRVAGGDEQYF. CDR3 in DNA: TGCAGGGTAGCGGGGGGGGACGAGCAGTACTTC.